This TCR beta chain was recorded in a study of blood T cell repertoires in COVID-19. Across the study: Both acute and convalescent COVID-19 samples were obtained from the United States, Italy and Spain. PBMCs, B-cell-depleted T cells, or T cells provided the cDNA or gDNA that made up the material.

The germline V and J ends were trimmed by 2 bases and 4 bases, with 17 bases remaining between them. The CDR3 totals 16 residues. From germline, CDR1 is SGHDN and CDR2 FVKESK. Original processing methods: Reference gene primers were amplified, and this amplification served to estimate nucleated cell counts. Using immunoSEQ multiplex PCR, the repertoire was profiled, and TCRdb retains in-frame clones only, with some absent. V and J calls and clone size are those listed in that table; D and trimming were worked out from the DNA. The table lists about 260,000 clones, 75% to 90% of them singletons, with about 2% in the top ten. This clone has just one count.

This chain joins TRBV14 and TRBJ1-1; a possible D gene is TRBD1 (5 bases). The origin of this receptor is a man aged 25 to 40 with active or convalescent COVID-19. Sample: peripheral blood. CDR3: CASSQFEGGVGTEAFF. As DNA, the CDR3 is TGTGCCAGCAGCCAATTCGAGGGAGGGGTTGGCACTGAAGCTTTCTTT.